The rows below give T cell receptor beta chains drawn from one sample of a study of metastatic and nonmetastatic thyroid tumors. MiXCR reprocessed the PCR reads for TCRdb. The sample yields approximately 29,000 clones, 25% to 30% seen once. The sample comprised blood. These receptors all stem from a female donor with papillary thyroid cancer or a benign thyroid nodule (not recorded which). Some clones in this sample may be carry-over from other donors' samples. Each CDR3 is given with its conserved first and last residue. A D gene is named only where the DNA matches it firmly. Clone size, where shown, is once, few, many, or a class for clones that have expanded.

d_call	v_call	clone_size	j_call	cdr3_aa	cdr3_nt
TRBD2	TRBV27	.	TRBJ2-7	CASSLAGGYYEQYF	TGTGCCAGCAGCTTAGCGGGGGGGTACTACGAGCAGTACTTC
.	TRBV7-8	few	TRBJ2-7	CASSFSGRVTYEQYF	TGTGCCAGCAGCTTCAGCGGACGGGTTACCTACGAGCAGTACTTC
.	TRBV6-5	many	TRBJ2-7	CASSSRDVKGYEQYF	TGTGCCAGCAGTTCTCGGGACGTTAAAGGCTACGAGCAGTACTTC
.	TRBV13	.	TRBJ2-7	CASSLGQGLYEQYF	TGTGCCAGCAGCTTAGGTCAGGGTCTATACGAGCAGTACTTC
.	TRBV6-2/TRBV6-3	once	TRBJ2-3	CASSYSVHGGGRRTDTQYF	TGTGCCAGCAGTTACTCGGTTCACGGGGGAGGCCGTCGCACAGATACGCAGTATTTT
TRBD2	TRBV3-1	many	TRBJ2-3	CASSPRLAGDTQYF	TGTGCCAGCAGCCCCCGACTAGCGGGAGATACGCAGTATTTT
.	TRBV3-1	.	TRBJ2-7	CASSQDGRDYEQYF	TGTGCCAGCAGCCAAGATGGCAGGGACTACGAGCAGTACTTC
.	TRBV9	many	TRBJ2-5	CASSATSVRGETQYF	TGTGCCAGCAGCGCGACCAGCGTCCGGGGGGAGACCCAGTACTTC
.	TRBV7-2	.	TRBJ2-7	CARIPERLTYEQYF	TGTGCCAGAATCCCAGAGCGCCTTACCTACGAGCAGTACTTC
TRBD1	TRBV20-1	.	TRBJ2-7	CSADAQGAMSYEQYF	TGCAGTGCGGACGCTCAGGGGGCCATGTCCTACGAGCAGTACTTC
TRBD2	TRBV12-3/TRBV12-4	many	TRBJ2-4	CASSFTSVDKNIQYF	TGTGCCAGCAGTTTTACTAGCGTAGACAAAAACATTCAGTACTTC
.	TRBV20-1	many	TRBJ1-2	CSARALHGYTF	TGCAGTGCTAGGGCGCTTCATGGCTACACCTTC
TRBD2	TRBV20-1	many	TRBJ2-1	CSARDWTSGRGNEQFF	TGCAGTGCTAGAGACTGGACTAGCGGGAGAGGGAATGAGCAGTTCTTC
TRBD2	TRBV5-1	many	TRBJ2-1	CASSLGEGGVVRNEQFF	TGCGCCAGCAGCTTAGGGGAGGGAGGGGTCGTGAGGAATGAGCAGTTCTTC
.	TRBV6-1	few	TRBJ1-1	CASSPGGSRTEAFF	TGTGCCAGCAGTCCCGGGGGGTCAAGAACTGAAGCTTTCTTT
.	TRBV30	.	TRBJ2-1	CAWSIRNEQFF	TGTGCCTGGTCCATAAGAAATGAGCAGTTCTTC
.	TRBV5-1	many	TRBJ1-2	CASSLSGGSVYGYTF	TGCGCCAGCAGCTTGTCGGGGGGTTCTGTCTATGGCTACACCTTC
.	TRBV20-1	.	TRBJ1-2	CSAREYPEANYGYTF	TGCAGTGCTAGAGAATATCCCGAGGCTAACTATGGCTACACCTTC
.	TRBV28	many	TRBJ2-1	CASNLGGGNEQFF	TGTGCCAGCAATTTGGGAGGGGGCAATGAGCAGTTCTTC
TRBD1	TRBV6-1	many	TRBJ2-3	CASSRPGTGPADTQYF	TGTGCCAGCAGTAGACCCGGGACAGGCCCCGCAGATACGCAGTATTTT
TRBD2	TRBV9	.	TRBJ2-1	CASSVWVSGSDAQCF	TGTGCCAGCAGCGTATGGGTTAGCGGGAGCGATGCGCAGTGCTTC
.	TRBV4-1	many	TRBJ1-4	CASSQGGGAGNEKLFF	TGCGCCAGCAGCCAAGGAGGGGGGGCGGGTAATGAAAAACTGTTTTTT
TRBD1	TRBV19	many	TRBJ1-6	CASNRGLSYNSPLHF	TGTGCCAGTAACAGGGGGCTCTCCTATAATTCACCCCTCCACTTT
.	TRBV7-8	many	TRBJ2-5	CASSAGRTQETQYF	TGTGCCAGCAGCGCGGGACGGACCCAAGAGACCCAGTACTTC
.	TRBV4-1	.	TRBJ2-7	CASSQGASSYEQYF	TGCGCCAGCAGCCAGGGGGCGAGCTCCTACGAGCAGTACTTC
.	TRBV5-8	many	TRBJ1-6	CASSLLVPNSPLHF	TGTGCCAGCAGCTTGTTAGTACCAAATTCACCCCTCCACTTT
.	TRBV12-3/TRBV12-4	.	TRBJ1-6	CASSFDPVGSPLHF	TGTGCAAGCAGTTTTGATCCGGTGGGTTCACCCCTCCACTTT
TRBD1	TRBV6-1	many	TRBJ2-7	CASRVTGTGGSEQYF	TGTGCCAGCAGGGTCACCGGGACAGGGGGTTCCGAGCAGTACTTC
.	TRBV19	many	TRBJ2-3	CASSVWTPLGTDTQYF	TGTGCCAGTAGTGTCTGGACTCCTCTTGGGACAGATACGCAGTATTTT
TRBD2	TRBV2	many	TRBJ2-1	CASSVSGSELNEQFF	TGTGCCAGCAGTGTAAGCGGGAGCGAACTCAATGAGCAGTTCTTC
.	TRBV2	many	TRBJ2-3	CASSALYTQYF	TGTGCCAGCAGTGCACTGTATACGCAGTATTTT
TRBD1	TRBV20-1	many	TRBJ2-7	CSAVPGQGHYEQYF	TGCAGTGCTGTACCGGGACAGGGCCACTACGAGCAGTACTTC
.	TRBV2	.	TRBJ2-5	CVNSVESGETQYF	TGTGTCAACAGTGTTGAGAGTGGGGAGACCCAGTACTTC
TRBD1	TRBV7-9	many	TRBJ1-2	CASSLTTGDYGYTF	TGTGCCAGCAGCTTAACTACAGGGGACTATGGCTACACCTTC
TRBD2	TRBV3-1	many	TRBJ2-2	CASSQTSGRNTGELFF	TGTGCCAGCAGCCAAACAAGCGGGAGAAACACCGGGGAGCTGTTTTTT
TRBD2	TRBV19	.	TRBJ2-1	CASLPRGGYYNEQFF	TGTGCCAGCCTCCCCCGCGGGGGGTACTACAATGAGCAGTTCTTC
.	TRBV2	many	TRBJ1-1	CASSAGFGSNTEAFF	TGTGCCAGCAGTGCGGGCTTCGGGAGTAACACTGAAGCTTTCTTT
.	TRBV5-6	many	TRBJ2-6	CASSYRFSGANVLTF	TGTGCCAGCAGTTACCGATTCTCTGGGGCCAACGTCCTGACTTTC
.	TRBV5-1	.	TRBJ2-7	CASSAGSRGTSEQYF	TGCGCCAGCAGCGCAGGGAGTCGGGGGACCTCCGAGCAGTACTTC
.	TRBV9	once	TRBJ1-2	CASSPPGLSYGYTF	TGTGCCAGCAGCCCACCGGGACTAAGCTATGGATACACATTC
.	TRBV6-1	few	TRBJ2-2	CSSRDMGDTGELFF	TGTTCCAGCAGGGACATGGGGGACACCGGGGAGCTGTTTTTT
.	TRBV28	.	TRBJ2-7	CASSSPQSAYEQSF	TGTGCCAGCAGTTCTCCGCAGAGCGCCTACGAGCAGTCCTTC